The 27 T cell receptor beta chains below all came from one sample that was sequenced in a study of cytomegalovirus exposure and HLA in healthy donors. The PCR ran on 60 Vbeta and 13 Jbeta primers. Produced via immunoSEQ multiplex PCR; TCRdb's table is partial and in-frame only. The table shows about 160,000 clones, with about 75% occurring only once. Sequencing input: PBMCs. These receptor sequences come from a woman aged 50 to 65 in good health and CMV-seropositive.

The CDR3 DNA reads as TGTGCCAGCAGTGAGGTGGACAAGCCGGGGGCCCAGTACTTC. Translating it yields CASSEVDKPGAQYF. The chain links TRBV6-1 to TRBJ2-5, with a possible D match to TRBD2 (6 bases). The CDR3 covers 14 residues. Germline CDR1 is MNHNS and CDR2 is SASEGT. V was cut by 3 bases and J by 9 bases, with 17 bases left in between.

The chain couples TRBV7-9 to TRBJ2-1, with D possibly matching TRBD1 (6 bases). This CDR3 is built from 16 residues. Trimming removed 4 bases at V and 8 bases at J, with 21 bases between. Germline V gene sequence: CDR1 SEHNR, CDR2 FQNEAQ (reference sequence). The CDR3 DNA follows: TGTGCCAGCAGCTCATCCGGGACACCGAGGATGGATGAGCAGTTCTTC. Protein sequence: CASSSSGTPRMDEQFF. Full variable domain (remainder filled in from reference TRBV7-9 and TRBJ2-1): DTGVSQNPRHKITKRGQNVTFRCDPISEHNRLYWYRQTLGQGPEFLTYFQNEAQLEKSRLLSDRFSAERPKGSFSTLEIQRTEQGDSAMYLCASSSSGTPRMDEQFFGPGTRLTVL.

This clone was seen a handful of times. This chain uses TRBV27 with TRBJ2-7; 8 bases are shared with TRBD1. Losses at the gene ends were 5 bases for V and 0 bases for J; bases not matched to a gene: 6. CDR3 length: 15 amino acids. Per the germline V gene, CDR1 is MNHEY and CDR2 is SMNVEV (reference sequence). CDR3 residues: CASSIYRGSSYEQYF. The DNA for the CDR3 is TGTGCCAGCAGTATATACAGGGGGTCCTCCTACGAGCAGTACTTC.

The chain recombines TRBV18 with TRBJ2-2, with 11 bases matching TRBD2. V gave up 2 bases and J gave up 2 bases; unmatched junction bases: 10. Looked up from germline, CDR1 is KGHSH and CDR2 is LQKENI. There are 19 residues in the CDR3. The CDR3 DNA reads TGTGCCAGCTCACCAAATGTACTAGCGGGGGCCCGAAACACCGGGGAGCTGTTTTTT. Translation gives CASSPNVLAGARNTGELFF.

The gene calls are TRBV10-2 and TRBJ1-2; perhaps TRBD1 as D (6 bases). With 6 bases removed from V and 6 bases from J, the gap between germline ends came to 11 bases. The CDR3 runs to 12 residues. CDR1 is WSHSY and CDR2 is SAAADI in the germline V gene. The CDR3: CASSRGIHGYTF. Here the CDR3 DNA reads TGCGCCAGCAGCAGGGGAATCCATGGCTACACCTTC.

Comment on this clone: A read error may produce the germline difference seen at one junction end. The chain uses TRBV7-9 and TRBJ2-1; the D is unclear. The CDR3 is 13 residues long. Germline CDR1 is SEHNR and CDR2 is FQNEAQ (reference sequence). CDR3 nucleotide sequence: TGTTCCAGCAGCTTAAGAAGCATCGGTGAGCAGTTCTTC. Translated, it gives CSSSLRSIGEQFF.

This sequence joins TRBV27 and TRBJ2-1; D is perhaps TRBD1 (6 bases). Trimming took off 5 bases at V and 5 bases at J, with 16 bases between the two ends. This CDR3 has 15 residues. Germline V gene lookup returns CDR1 MNHEY and CDR2 SMNVEV (reference sequence). The CDR3 DNA reads as TGTGCCAGCAGTGCCTTAGGACAGCCAAACAATGAGCAGTTCTTC. Translating it yields CASSALGQPNNEQFF.

The chain recombines TRBV6-5 with TRBJ1-5; D is uncertain. The germline gives CDR1 MNHEY, CDR2 SVGAGI. The ends were cut back, 0 bases at V and 6 bases at J, with 15 bases in the middle. This CDR3 contains 16 residues. The CDR3 spells CASSYSRPGEGQPQHF. The CDR3 coding sequence is TGTGCCAGCAGTTACTCTCGACCGGGAGAGGGTCAGCCCCAGCATTTT.

The chain uses TRBV7-9 and TRBJ2-2, with 12 bases that match TRBD2. Trimming cost V 5 bases and J 1 base; bases outside gene matches: 2. This CDR3 is 16 amino acids long. Germline lookup yields CDR1 SEHNR and CDR2 FQNEAQ (reference sequence). DNA of the CDR3: TGTGCCAGCAGCCGGACTAGCGGGATGAACACCGGGGAGCTGTTTTTT. Translation gives CASSRTSGMNTGELFF.

The rearrangement links TRBV18 to TRBJ1-1, with 7 bases fitting TRBD1. Unmatched junction bases numbered 9, after V lost 4 bases and J lost 4 bases. The germline gives CDR1 KGHSH, CDR2 LQKENI. The CDR3 spans 15 residues. The CDR3 protein is CASSRALQGSTEAFF. CDR3 nucleotide sequence: TGTGCCAGCTCACGGGCTTTACAGGGGAGCACTGAAGCTTTCTTT. Based on the CDR3 plus reference TRBV18 and TRBJ1-1, the full variable domain is NAGVMQNPRHLVRRRGQEARLRCSPMKGHSHVYWYRQLPEEGLKFMVYLQKENIIDESGMPKERFSAEFPKEGPSILRIQQVVRGDSAAYFCASSRALQGSTEAFFGQGTRLTVV.

This chain joins TRBV5-1 and TRBJ2-5, with 7 bases aligning to TRBD2. The CDR3 has 16 amino acids. CDR1 is SGHRS, CDR2 YFSETQ, per germline. The V segment lost 0 bases and the J segment 4 bases; nucleotides outside the gene matches: 9. CDR3 DNA: TGCGCCAGCAGCTTGGGTAGCTCAGGCGGGAGAGAGACCCAGTACTTC. This translates into CASSLGSSGGRETQYF.

The rearrangement links TRBV7-9 to TRBJ1-2, with 9 bases matching TRBD1. Germline V gene sequence: CDR1 SEHNR, CDR2 FQNEAQ (reference sequence). The CDR3 loop spans 14 amino acids. J gave up 5 bases and V 2 bases, and 3 bases lay outside the gene matches. The CDR3, as DNA: TGTGCCAGCAGCTTAACAGGGGGCCCTTATGGCTACACCTTC. It translates to CASSLTGGPYGYTF.

The rearrangement uses TRBV2 and TRBJ2-5; 12 bases agree with TRBD1. The V and J ends lost 5 bases and 4 bases, in that order; junction bases with no gene match: 2. This CDR3 is 14 amino acids long. Germline CDR1 is SNHLY and CDR2 is FYNNEI. DNA of the CDR3: TGTGCCAGCAGTCGGGGACAGGGGGCAGAGACCCAGTACTTC. As protein: CASSRGQGAETQYF.

V is TRBV5-6 and J is TRBJ2-1, with 13 bases lining up with TRBD2. V lost 5 bases to trimming and J lost 1 base; unmatched junction nucleotides: 6. The germline V gene has CDR1 SGHDT and CDR2 YYEEEE. The CDR3 loop spans 17 amino acids. The CDR3, as DNA: TGTGCCAGCAGTCCGGGACTAGCGGGGCATTCCTACAATGAGCAGTTCTTC. It codes for CASSPGLAGHSYNEQFF.

V and J are TRBV5-1 and TRBJ1-1; D unresolved. The CDR3 has 14 amino acids. From germline, CDR1 is SGHRS and CDR2 YFSETQ. Trimming shortened V by 2 bases and J by 3 bases, and 11 bases separated the two germline ends. The CDR3 is CASSFAAGDTEAFF. CDR3 bases: TGCGCCAGCAGCTTCGCCGCGGGAGACACTGAAGCTTTCTTT.

The CDR3 sequence is CASSDGGTKETEAFF. Here the CDR3 DNA reads TGCGCCAGCAGCGATGGCGGGACGAAAGAGACTGAAGCTTTCTTT. The chain has TRBV5-1 and TRBJ1-1, with D possibly TRBD1 on 5 matching bases. V was clipped by 4 bases and J by 5 bases, with 18 bases between them. This CDR3 spans 15 amino acids. Germline CDR1 and CDR2: SGHRS and YFSETQ.

The V call is TRBV5-4, the J call TRBJ1-2; a weak D match, TRBD1 (6 bases). The CDR3 spans 13 residues. V shed 4 bases and J shed 4 bases, with 11 bases lying between them. The germline gives CDR1 SGHNT, CDR2 YYREEE (reference sequence). The CDR3 here is CASSGQPLYGYTF. CDR3 coding DNA: TGTGCCAGCAGCGGACAGCCTCTCTATGGCTACACCTTC.

The V and J genes are TRBV6-5 and TRBJ2-5, with 10 positions matching TRBD1. Trimming removed 6 bases from V and 4 bases from J; junction bases left unmatched: 2. The germline gives CDR1 MNHEY, CDR2 SVGAGI. This CDR3 comprises 13 residues. For the CDR3, the DNA is TGTGCCAGCAGAGGGACAGGGGTAGAGACCCAGTACTTC. This gives the protein CASRGTGVETQYF.

The V call is TRBV7-8, the J call TRBJ2-2; maybe TRBD1 (6 bases). The V gene's germline CDR1 is SGHVS and CDR2 FQNEAQ. The CDR3 runs 14 residues. V was clipped by 1 base and J by 7 bases, with 10 bases between them. CDR3 loop: CASSLGQGNGELFF. CDR3 nucleotide sequence: TGTGCCAGCAGCTTAGGGCAGGGGAACGGGGAGCTGTTTTTT.

This clone has only one observation. This chain joins TRBV7-2 and TRBJ2-2; TRBD1 might be the D (5 bases). The CDR3 covers 14 residues. Looked up from germline, CDR1 is SGHTA and CDR2 is FQGNSA. V lost 5 bases and J lost 6, with 13 bases in between. CDR3 DNA: TGTGCCAGCAGCCCTACCCTAGGGGCCGGGGAGCTGTTTTTT. Translated: CASSPTLGAGELFF. Based on the CDR3 plus reference TRBV7-2 and TRBJ2-2, the full variable domain is GAGVSQSPSNKVTEKGKDVELRCDPISGHTALYWYRQSLGQGLEFLIYFQGNSAPDKSGLPSDRFSAERTGGSVSTLTIQRTQQEDSAVYLCASSPTLGAGELFFGEGSRLTVL.

The J gene is TRBJ1-2, the V gene TRBV5-1; D perhaps matches TRBD1 (5 bases). V dropped 4 bases and J dropped 0 bases, with 10 bases sitting between them. Germline V lookup: CDR1 SGHRS, CDR2 YFSETQ. This CDR3 has 14 residues. In DNA form, the CDR3 reads TGCGCCAGCAGCGGAACAGGTTCTAACTATGGCTACACCTTC. It translates to CASSGTGSNYGYTF.

The chain has TRBV29-1 and TRBJ2-2, with 7 bases lining up with TRBD1. The V gene's germline CDR1 is SQVTM and CDR2 ANQGSEA. V trimming: 5 bases; J trimming: 1 base; junction bases outside the gene matches: 4. The CDR3 consists of 14 residues. The CDR3 reads CSVRTGENTGELFF. CDR3 coding DNA: TGCAGCGTTAGAACAGGGGAGAACACCGGGGAGCTGTTTTTT.

The chain uses TRBV25-1 and TRBJ2-3, with D perhaps matching TRBD1 (5 bases). Germline-derived CDR1 and CDR2 are MGHDK and SYGVNS. The CDR3 covers 14 residues. The V and J ends lost 9 bases and 3 bases respectively, with 16 bases between them. CDR3 sequence (DNA): TGTGCCAGTTCGAGTGCAAGGGGAACAGATACGCAGTATTTT. This codes for CASSSARGTDTQYF.

The V call is TRBV2, the J call TRBJ1-2; no reliable D call. The CDR3 is 13 amino acids. Germline loops: CDR1 SNHLY, CDR2 FYNNEI. V was clipped by 6 bases and J by 6 bases, with 14 bases between them. As DNA, the CDR3 is TGTGCCAGCAGCGTGGGCGATTCGGATGGCTACACCTTC. It codes for CASSVGDSDGYTF.

V usage is TRBV5-6 and J usage is TRBJ2-1, with TRBD2 matching 8 bases. Germline V gene sequence: CDR1 SGHDT, CDR2 YYEEEE. This CDR3 contains 16 residues. After removal of 0 bases from V and 4 bases from J, the junction contained 6 bases not matched to a gene. CDR3 in DNA: TGTGCCAGCAGCTTGGCCTCTGCGGGGGGTTACAATGAGCAGTTCTTC. Translation: CASSLASAGGYNEQFF. Combining the CDR3 with reference TRBV5-6 and TRBJ2-1 gives the whole variable domain DAGVTQSPTHLIKTRGQQVTLRCSPKSGHDTVSWYQQALGQGPQFIFQYYEEEERQRGNFPDRFSGHQFPNYSSELNVNALLLGDSALYLCASSLASAGGYNEQFFGPGTRLTVL.

V is TRBV6-5 and J is TRBJ2-4, with unresolved D. CDR3 length: 14 residues. V dropped 6 bases and J dropped 0 bases, with 9 bases sitting between them. Germline assignment: CDR1 MNHEY and CDR2 SVGAGI. The CDR3 sequence: CASSSLGAKNIQYF. CDR3 bases: TGTGCCAGCAGCTCCCTAGGAGCCAAAAACATTCAGTACTTC.

This clone is a singleton in its sample. A much larger clone differs by one base, so this may be a read error. The chain carries TRBV9 and TRBJ1-1; possibly TRBD1 for D (5 bases). The CDR3 is 13 residues long. Germline CDR1 reads SGDLS; CDR2 reads YYNGEE. The ends were cut back, 3 bases at V and 0 bases at J, with 6 bases in the middle. The chain's CDR3 is CASSGGVNTEAFF. The DNA of the CDR3 is TGTGCCAGCAGCGGGGGGGTGAACACTGAAGCTTTCTTT.